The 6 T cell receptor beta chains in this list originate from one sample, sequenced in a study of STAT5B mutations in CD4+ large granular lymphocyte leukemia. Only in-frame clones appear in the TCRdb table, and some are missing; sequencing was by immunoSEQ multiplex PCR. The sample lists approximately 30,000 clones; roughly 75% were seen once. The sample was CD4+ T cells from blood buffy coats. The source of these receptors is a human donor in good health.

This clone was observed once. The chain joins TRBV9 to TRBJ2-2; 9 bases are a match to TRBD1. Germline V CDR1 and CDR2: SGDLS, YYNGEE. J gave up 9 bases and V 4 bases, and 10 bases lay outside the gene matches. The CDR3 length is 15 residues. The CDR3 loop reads CASSQRRTGDRELFF. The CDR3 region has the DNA TGTGCCAGCAGCCAACGGCGGACAGGGGACCGGGAGCTGTTTTTT.

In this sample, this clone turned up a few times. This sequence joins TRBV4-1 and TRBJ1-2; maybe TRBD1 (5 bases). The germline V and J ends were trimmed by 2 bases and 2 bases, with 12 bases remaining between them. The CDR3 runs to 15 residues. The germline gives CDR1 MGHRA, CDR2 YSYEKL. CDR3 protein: CASSQIMGGNYGYTF. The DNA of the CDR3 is TGCGCCAGCAGCCAAATCATGGGGGGGAACTATGGCTACACCTTC.

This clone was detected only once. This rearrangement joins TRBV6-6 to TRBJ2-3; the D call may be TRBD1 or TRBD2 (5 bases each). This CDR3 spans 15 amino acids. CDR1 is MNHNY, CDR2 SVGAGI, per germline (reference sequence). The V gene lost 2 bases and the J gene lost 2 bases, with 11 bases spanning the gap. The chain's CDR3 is CASSYVQGATDTQYF. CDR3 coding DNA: TGTGCCAGCAGTTACGTCCAGGGAGCCACAGATACGCAGTATTTT.

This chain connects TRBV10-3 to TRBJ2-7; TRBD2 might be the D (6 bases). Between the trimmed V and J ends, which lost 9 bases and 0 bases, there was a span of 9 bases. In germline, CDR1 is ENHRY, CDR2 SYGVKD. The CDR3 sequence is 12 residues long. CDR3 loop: CAIRGSSYEQYF. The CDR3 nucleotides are TGTGCCATTCGGGGGAGCTCCTACGAGCAGTACTTC.

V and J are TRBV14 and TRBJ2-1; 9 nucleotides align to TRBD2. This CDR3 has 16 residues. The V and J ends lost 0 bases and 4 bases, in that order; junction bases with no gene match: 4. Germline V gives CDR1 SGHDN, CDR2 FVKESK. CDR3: CASSQDILAGYNEQFF. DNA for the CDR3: TGTGCCAGCAGCCAAGATATCCTAGCGGGGTACAATGAGCAGTTCTTC.

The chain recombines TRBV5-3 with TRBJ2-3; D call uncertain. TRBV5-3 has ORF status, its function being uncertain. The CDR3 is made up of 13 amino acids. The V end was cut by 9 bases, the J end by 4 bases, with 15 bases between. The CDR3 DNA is TGTGCCACCGGACCTATCTCATCAGATACGCAGTATTTT. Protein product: CATGPISSDTQYF.